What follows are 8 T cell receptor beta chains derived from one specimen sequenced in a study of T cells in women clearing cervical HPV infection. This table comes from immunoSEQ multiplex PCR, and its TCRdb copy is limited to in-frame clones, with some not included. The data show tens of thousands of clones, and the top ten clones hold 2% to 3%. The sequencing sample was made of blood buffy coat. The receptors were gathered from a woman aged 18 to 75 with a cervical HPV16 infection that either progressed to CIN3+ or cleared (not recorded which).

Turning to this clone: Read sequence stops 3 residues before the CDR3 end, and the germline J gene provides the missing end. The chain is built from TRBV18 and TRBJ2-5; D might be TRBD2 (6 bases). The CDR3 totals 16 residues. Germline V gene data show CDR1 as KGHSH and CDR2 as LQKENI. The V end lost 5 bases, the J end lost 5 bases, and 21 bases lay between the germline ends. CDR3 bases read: TGTGCCAGCTCATCCTCACCAGTACTAGCTACGGAGACC. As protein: CASSSSPVLATET. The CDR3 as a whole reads CASSSSPVLATETQYF.

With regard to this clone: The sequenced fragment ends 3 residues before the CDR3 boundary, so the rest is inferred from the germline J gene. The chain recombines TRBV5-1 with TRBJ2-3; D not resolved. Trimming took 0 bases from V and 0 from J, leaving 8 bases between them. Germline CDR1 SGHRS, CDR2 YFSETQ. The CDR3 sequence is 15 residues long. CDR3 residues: CASSLASVSTDTQYF. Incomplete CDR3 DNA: TGCGCCAGCAGCTTGGCCAGTGTTAGCACAGATACG.

The CDR3 bases that were read are TGTGCCAGCAGCCAAGCCCCCAGGGGA. Translated: CASSQAPRG. The complete CDR3 sequence is CASSQAPRGLFF. The rearrangement uses TRBV14 and TRBJ1-4, with D possibly matching TRBD1 (6 bases). Read coverage stops 3 residues before the CDR3 terminus; the germline J gene supplies the remainder. CDR3 size: 12 residues. CDR1 and CDR2 from the germline V gene are SGHDN and FVKESK.

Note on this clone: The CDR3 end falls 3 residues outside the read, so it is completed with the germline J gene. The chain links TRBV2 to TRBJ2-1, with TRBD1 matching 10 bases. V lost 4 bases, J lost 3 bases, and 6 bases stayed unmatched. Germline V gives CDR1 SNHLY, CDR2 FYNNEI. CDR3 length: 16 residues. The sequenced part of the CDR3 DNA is TGTGCCAGCAGTGGGACAGGGGGGCCCCTCTACAATGAG. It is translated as CASSGTGGPLYNE. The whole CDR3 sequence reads CASSGTGGPLYNEQFF.

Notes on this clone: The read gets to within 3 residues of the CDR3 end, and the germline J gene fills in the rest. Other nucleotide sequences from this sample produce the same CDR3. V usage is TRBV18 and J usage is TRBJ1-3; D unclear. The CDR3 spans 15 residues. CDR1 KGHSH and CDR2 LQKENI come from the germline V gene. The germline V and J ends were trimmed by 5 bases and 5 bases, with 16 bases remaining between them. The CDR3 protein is CASSTQADRRNTIYF. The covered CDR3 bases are TGTGCCAGCTCAACGCAAGCGGACCGCCGAAACACC.

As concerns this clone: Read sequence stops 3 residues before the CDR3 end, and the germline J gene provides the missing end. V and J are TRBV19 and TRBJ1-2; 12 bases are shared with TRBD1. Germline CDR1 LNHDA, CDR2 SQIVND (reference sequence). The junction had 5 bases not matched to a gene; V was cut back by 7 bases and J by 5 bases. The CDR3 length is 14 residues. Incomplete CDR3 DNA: TGTGCCAGTATTGGGACAGGGGGCGGATATGGC. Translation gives CASIGTGGGYG. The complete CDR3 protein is CASIGTGGGYGYTF.

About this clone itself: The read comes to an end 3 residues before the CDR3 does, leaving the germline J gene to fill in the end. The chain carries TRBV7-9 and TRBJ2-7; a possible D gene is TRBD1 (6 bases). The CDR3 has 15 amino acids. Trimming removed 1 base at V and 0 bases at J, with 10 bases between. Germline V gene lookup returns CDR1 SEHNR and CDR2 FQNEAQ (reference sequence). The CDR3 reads CASSLDRVYSYEQYF. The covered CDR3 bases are TGTGCCAGCAGCTTAGACAGGGTTTACTCCTACGAG.

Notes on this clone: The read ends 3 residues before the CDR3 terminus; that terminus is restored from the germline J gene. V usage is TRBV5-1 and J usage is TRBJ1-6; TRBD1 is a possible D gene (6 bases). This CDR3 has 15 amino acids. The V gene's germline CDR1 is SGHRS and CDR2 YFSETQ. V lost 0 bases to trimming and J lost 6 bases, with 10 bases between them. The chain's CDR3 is CASSLGGHTNSPLHF. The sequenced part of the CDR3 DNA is TGCGCCAGCAGCTTGGGGGGACATACTAATTCACCC.